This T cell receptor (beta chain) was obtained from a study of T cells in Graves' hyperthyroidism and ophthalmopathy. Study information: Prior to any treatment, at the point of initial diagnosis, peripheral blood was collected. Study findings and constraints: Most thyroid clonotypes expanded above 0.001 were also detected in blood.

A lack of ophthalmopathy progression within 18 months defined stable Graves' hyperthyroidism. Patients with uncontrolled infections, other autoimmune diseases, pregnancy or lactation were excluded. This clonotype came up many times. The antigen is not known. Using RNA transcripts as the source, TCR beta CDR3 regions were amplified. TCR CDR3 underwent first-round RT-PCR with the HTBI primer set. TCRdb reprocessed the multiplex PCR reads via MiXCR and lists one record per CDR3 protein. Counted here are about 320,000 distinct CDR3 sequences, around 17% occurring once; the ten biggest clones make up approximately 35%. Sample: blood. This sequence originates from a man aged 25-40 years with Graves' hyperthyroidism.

The CDR3 nucleotides read TGTGCCAGCAGTTTGGGGGACAGGGAACGGCAGTTCTTC. This translates into CASSLGDRERQFF. The chain uses TRBV28 and TRBJ2-1; 9 positions agree with TRBD1. Germline V gives CDR1 MDHEN, CDR2 SYDVKM. The CDR3 extends over 13 amino acids. V was clipped by 3 bases and J by 12 bases; unmatched bases: 6.